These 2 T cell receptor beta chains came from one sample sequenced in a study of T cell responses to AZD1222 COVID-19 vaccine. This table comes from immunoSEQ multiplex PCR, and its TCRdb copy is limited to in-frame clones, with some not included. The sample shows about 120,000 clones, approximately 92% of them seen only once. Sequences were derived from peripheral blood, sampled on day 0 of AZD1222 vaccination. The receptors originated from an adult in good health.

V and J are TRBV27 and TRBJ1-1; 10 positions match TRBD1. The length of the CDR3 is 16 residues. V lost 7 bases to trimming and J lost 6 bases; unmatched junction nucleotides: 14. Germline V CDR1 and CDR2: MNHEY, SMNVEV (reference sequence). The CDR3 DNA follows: TGTGCCAGCACCTCCCCCCGGGGACAGGGGAGCTCTGAAGCTTTCTTT. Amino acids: CASTSPRGQGSSEAFF.

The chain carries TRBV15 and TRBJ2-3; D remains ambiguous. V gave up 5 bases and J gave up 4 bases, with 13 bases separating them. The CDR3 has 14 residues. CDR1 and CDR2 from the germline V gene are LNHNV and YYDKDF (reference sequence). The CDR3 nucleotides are TGTGCCACCAGCTTAGCCCGGGTTCCAGATACGCAGTATTTT. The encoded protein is CATSLARVPDTQYF.